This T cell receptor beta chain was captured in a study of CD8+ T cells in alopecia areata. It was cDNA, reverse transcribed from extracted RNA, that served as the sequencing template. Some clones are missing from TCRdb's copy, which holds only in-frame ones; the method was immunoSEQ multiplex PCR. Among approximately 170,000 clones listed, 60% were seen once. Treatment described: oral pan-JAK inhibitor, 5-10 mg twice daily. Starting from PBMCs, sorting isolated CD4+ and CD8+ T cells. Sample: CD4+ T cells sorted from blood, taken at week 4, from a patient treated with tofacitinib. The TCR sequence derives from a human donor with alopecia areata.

The CDR3 is CASSPEGFQPQHF. In DNA form, the CDR3 reads TGTGCCAGCTCACCTGAGGGATTCCAGCCCCAGCATTTT. The rearrangement links TRBV18 to TRBJ1-5; D is uncertain. This CDR3 region has 13 residues. The germline gives CDR1 KGHSH, CDR2 LQKENI. V was shortened by 3 bases and J by 7 bases, with 10 bases between the two germline ends.